Listed below are T cell receptor beta chains from one sample, sequenced in a study of cytomegalovirus exposure and HLA in healthy donors. TCRdb's table, derived via immunoSEQ multiplex PCR, lists solely in-frame clones and lacks some. The data contain more than 90,000 clones, roughly 68% of them singletons. Material: PBMCs. The receptor source for this set is a man between 25 and 39 years old in good health and CMV-seropositive. CDR3s include the opening cysteine and the closing phenylalanine or tryptophan. D genes are given only for firm matches. Clone size, where shown, is once, few, many, or a class for clones that have expanded.

size	V	D	J	DNA	CDR3
few	TRBV29-1	.	TRBJ2-7	TGCATCCTCATCAGGGGCGAGAGTTTAAACGAGCAGTACTTC	CILIRGESLNEQYF
.	TRBV2	.	TRBJ1-6	TGTGCCAGCAGTCTATACAGGGAAAGTAATTCACCCCTCCACTTT	CASSLYRESNSPLHF
.	TRBV18	TRBD1	TRBJ1-4	TGTGCCAGCTCACGGACAGGGGTAGGGGCAACTAATGAAAAACTGTTTTTT	CASSRTGVGATNEKLFF
few	TRBV2	.	TRBJ1-3	TGTGCCAGCAGTGAATCAGGGACTGGAAACACCATATATTTT	CASSESGTGNTIYF
.	TRBV2	TRBD2	TRBJ2-3	TGTGCCAGCAGTGTGGAGCGGGGCTATACAGATACGCAGTATTTT	CASSVERGYTDTQYF
once	TRBV29-1	TRBD2	TRBJ2-1	TGCAGCGTCCGCGGGGGACGCAGGGCGGCTAGCGGGGTCGGCTCCTACAATGAGCAGTTCTTC	CSVRGGRRAASGVGSYNEQFF
.	TRBV23-1	.	TRBJ1-5	TGCGCCCGACAGCCCGTCCAGGGCATACGCCAGCCCCAGCATTTT	CARQPVQGIRQPQHF
.	TRBV28	.	TRBJ2-7	TGTGCCAGCAGCAGCCTGGGACTCGGCCCCTACGAGCAGTACTTC	CASSSLGLGPYEQYF
.	TRBV10-3	.	TRBJ1-1	TGTGCCATATCAAAGGAGATGCCGACAGAAAACACTGAAGCTTTCTTT	CAISKEMPTENTEAFF
.	TRBV11-3	TRBD1	TRBJ1-2	TGTGCCAGCAGCCCCAGGACAGGGGGCGGCTACACCTTC	CASSPRTGGGYTF
.	TRBV27	.	TRBJ1-1	TGTGCCAGCAGGAGGGGCATGGGGGCTGGTTTCACTGAAGCTTTCTTT	CASRRGMGAGFTEAFF
few	TRBV27	.	TRBJ1-1	TGTGCCAGCAGTTACGGGATACACACTGAAGCTTTCTTT	CASSYGIHTEAFF
.	TRBV4-2	.	TRBJ1-4	TGTGCCAGCAGCCAAGACCGGGGGACTAATGAAAAACTGTTTTTT	CASSQDRGTNEKLFF
.	TRBV5-1	TRBD2	TRBJ2-2	TGCGCCAGCAGCTTGGGCAGCGGGGGTAGCGGGGCCCCTCGGGAGCTGTTTTTT	CASSLGSGGSGAPRELFF
few	TRBV5-5	.	TRBJ1-1	TGTGCCAGCAGCCAAGATCAGGGGAACACTGAAGCTTTCTTT	CASSQDQGNTEAFF
.	TRBV11-2	.	TRBJ1-1	TGTGCCAGCACCCTATCTCGGAACACTGAAGCTTTCTTT	CASTLSRNTEAFF
.	TRBV19	.	TRBJ2-1	TGTGCCAGTAGTATATCCTTCGGAGTGCTCTACAATGAGCAGTTCTTC	CASSISFGVLYNEQFF
.	TRBV19	TRBD2	TRBJ2-1	TGTGCCAGTAGTCCGACCGGGAGGACCGCCTACAATGAGCAGTTCTTC	CASSPTGRTAYNEQFF
.	TRBV19	TRBD2	TRBJ2-3	TGTGCCAGTGGCTATAGCGGGGGTGGCACAGATACGCAGTATTTT	CASGYSGGGTDTQYF
.	TRBV10-3	.	TRBJ2-3	TGTGCCATCACAGAGGGGTGGGGGGGCCTCAATACGCAGTATTTT	CAITEGWGGLNTQYF
.	TRBV6-5	.	TRBJ1-2	TGTGCCAGCAGTTACCGGAGGGTTAACAATGGCTACACCTTC	CASSYRRVNNGYTF
.	TRBV4-2	TRBD2	TRBJ2-3	TGTGCCAGCAGCCTCCGCGCGGGGCTAGCGGGGAGCAGGGATACGCAGTATTTT	CASSLRAGLAGSRDTQYF
many	TRBV25-1	TRBD1	TRBJ2-6	TGTGCCACCCACCCCCAGACAGGGTCCTCCTCTGGGGCCAACGTCCTGACTTTC	CATHPQTGSSSGANVLTF
.	TRBV6-1	.	TRBJ2-7	TGTGCCAGCAGTCGCGGGCCCTCCTACGAGCAGTACTTC	CASSRGPSYEQYF
.	TRBV9	TRBD1	TRBJ2-3	TGTGCCAGCAGCCCAAGACAGGGGGCAGTAGATACGCAGTATTTT	CASSPRQGAVDTQYF
.	TRBV5-1	TRBD1	TRBJ2-7	TGCGCCAGCAGCTTGGGGTGGACAGGGGGCCCCGGAGACTCCTACGAGCAGTACTTC	CASSLGWTGGPGDSYEQYF
.	TRBV2	TRBD1	TRBJ2-2	TGTGCCAGCCAGGGGGCGCAACACCCCGGGGAGCTGTTTTTT	CASQGAQHPGELFF
.	TRBV6-1	.	TRBJ1-3	TGTGCCAGCACAACAGCTGGAAACACCATATATTTT	CASTTAGNTIYF
.	TRBV11-2	.	TRBJ2-7	TGTGCCAGCAGCTTCCCTCTTTCGGGGGACCCCTACGAGCAGTACTTC	CASSFPLSGDPYEQYF
.	TRBV27	.	TRBJ1-5	TGTGCCAGCAGTTTATTTTTTGGACAGCTCAATCAGCCCCAGCATTTT	CASSLFFGQLNQPQHF
.	TRBV11-3	.	TRBJ1-1	TGTGCCAGCAGCTTAGAACATCGGGGGGGGGCCACTGAAGCTTTCTTT	CASSLEHRGGATEAFF
.	TRBV7-9	.	TRBJ2-7	TGTGCCAGCAGCCCCCGCGGAGCCTACGAGCAGTACTTC	CASSPRGAYEQYF
.	TRBV5-5	TRBD2	TRBJ2-1	TGTGCCAGCAGCAGCGGGGGCAGGGACTACGAGCAGTTCTTC	CASSSGGRDYEQFF
few	TRBV7-9	.	TRBJ2-5	TGTGCCAGCAGCTTAGCCCGGCGGGGTTTTGCGACCCAGTACTTC	CASSLARRGFATQYF
few	TRBV27	.	TRBJ1-2	TGTGCCAGCAGTTTATCGAGGAGGTCGTATGGCTACACCTTC	CASSLSRRSYGYTF
.	TRBV5-6	TRBD2	TRBJ2-3	TGTGCCAGCAGCATGGGACTAGCGGGAGTCTTGGCAGATACGCAGTATTTT	CASSMGLAGVLADTQYF
.	TRBV7-3	TRBD2	TRBJ2-1	TGTGCCAGCAGCTTGGCGGGACTAGGCCACAATGAGCAGTTCTTC	CASSLAGLGHNEQFF
.	TRBV2	.	TRBJ1-6	TGTGCCAGCAGTGAAGGGCGCGGTAATTCACCCCTCCACTTT	CASSEGRGNSPLHF
.	TRBV12-5	.	TRBJ1-5	TGTGCTAGTGGTTTCCCAGGGAATAGCAATCAGCCCCAGCATTTT	CASGFPGNSNQPQHF
.	TRBV5-6	TRBD1	TRBJ2-7	TGTGCCAGCAGCTTGTTCGGGACAGGGATTTACGAGCAGTACTTC	CASSLFGTGIYEQYF
.	TRBV29-1	.	TRBJ1-2	TGCAGCGCCGTACGGTCAGGAATCAGCTATGGCTACACCTTC	CSAVRSGISYGYTF
.	TRBV5-1	.	TRBJ1-2	TGCGCCAGCAGTGAAGGTGGGCGCACGATCTATGGCTACACCTTC	CASSEGGRTIYGYTF
few	TRBV30	.	TRBJ1-2	TGTGCCTGGGTTCCGGCAGGCTACTATGGCTACACCTTC	CAWVPAGYYGYTF
.	TRBV27	.	TRBJ1-2	TGTGCCAGCAGCTGGACCGGGAACAGGGATTCTGGCTACACCTTC	CASSWTGNRDSGYTF
.	TRBV19	TRBD1	TRBJ1-2	TGTGCCAGTAGTGCTTCCAGGGGGTTCGGCTATGGCTACACCTTC	CASSASRGFGYGYTF
.	TRBV5-4	TRBD1	TRBJ1-1	TGTGCCAGCAGCCCGGGACAGAGATACGATACGGCTTTCTTT	CASSPGQRYDTAFF
few	TRBV19	TRBD1	TRBJ2-5	TGTGCCACTGCTAGGACAGGGGCGCTGGAGACCCAGTACTTC	CATARTGALETQYF
.	TRBV5-5	.	TRBJ1-2	TGTGCCAGCAGCTTGGATCAGGCTAACTATGGCTACACCTTC	CASSLDQANYGYTF
.	TRBV4-2	.	TRBJ1-1	TGTGCCAGCAGCCAAGATACGGGGGCGGGAGGGACTGAAGCTTTCTTT	CASSQDTGAGGTEAFF
.	TRBV10-3	TRBD1	TRBJ1-2	TGTGCCATCAGTGAGTCCCCGGACAGGGCTGACTATGGCTACACCTTC	CAISESPDRADYGYTF
.	TRBV5-6	.	TRBJ1-2	TGTGCCAGCAGCTTGGCCTCAACAGGGTATGGCTACACCTTC	CASSLASTGYGYTF
.	TRBV7-9	TRBD2	TRBJ2-3	TGTGCCAGCAGCTTAGTAATAGCGGGAGGGCCTGGTACGCAGTATTTT	CASSLVIAGGPGTQYF
.	TRBV5-1	.	TRBJ1-1	TGCGCCAGCAAAAGCGGCAGGGCCGGGAGTGGATTGAGCACTGAAGCTTTCTTT	CASKSGRAGSGLSTEAFF
few	TRBV27	TRBD1	TRBJ1-2	TGTGCCAGCACCACCGTAGGGGGCGCGGGGGGCTACACCTTC	CASTTVGGAGGYTF
.	TRBV27	.	TRBJ1-1	TGTGCCAGCAGTCCTCCGACAGGGAACACTGAAGCTTTCTTT	CASSPPTGNTEAFF